This T cell receptor (beta chain) was captured by sequencing in a study of human T cells and chemical hapten exposure. Points from the study as a whole: Significantly more large CDR3 similarity clusters arose among expanded TCRs than among controls.

This clonotype showed up many times. The antigen is undetermined. Indicated time point: patch test 2, 6 weeks after DPC sensitization. Treatment indicated: therapeutic diphenylcyclopropenone sensitization with weekly scalp DPC. Total RNA extraction was carried out from unfractionated whole blood. TCRdb reprocessed the RACE reads via MiXCR and lists one record per CDR3 protein. The sample shows about 350,000 distinct CDR3 sequences, about 6% of them seen only once. The source material was whole blood, sampled in connection with sensitization to the hapten diphenylcyclopropenone (DPC). This receptor was obtained from a woman aged 18-35 years with alopecia areata. Some clones in this sample may be carry-over from other donors' samples.

The CDR3 sequence: CAISDRAGNTGELFF. CDR3 in DNA: TGTGCCATCAGTGACAGGGCCGGGAACACCGGGGAGCTGTTTTTT. The chain joins TRBV10-3 to TRBJ2-2; D is possibly TRBD1 (5 bases). The V and J ends lost 3 bases and 1 base respectively, with 9 bases between them. This CDR3 contains 15 residues. CDR1 and CDR2 (germline): ENHRY, SYGVKD.